These T cell receptor beta chains were read from a single sample in a study of CD8 T cells in Susac syndrome. TCRdb analysed the immunoSEQ multiplex PCR reads with MiXCR anew, one entry per CDR3 protein. Counted here are roughly 400,000 distinct CDR3 sequences, approximately 85% occurring once; the ten biggest clones make up roughly 0.11%. Sequencing was performed on CD8+ T cells from PBMCs. The source of these receptors is a human donor with multiple sclerosis. Both conserved end residues are part of each CDR3. Each record gives: clone size, D gene, V gene, J gene, CDR3 protein, CDR3 DNA. A D gene is named only where the DNA matches it firmly. Size is omitted from some rows. Given values are once, few, many or a class for expanded clones.

clone size: .; D gene: TRBD2; V gene: TRBV7-9; J gene: TRBJ2-1; CDR3 protein: CASSLRLAPTRYNEQFF; CDR3 DNA: TGTGCCAGCAGCCTCCGACTAGCGCCAACCCGCTACAATGAGCAGTTCTTC
clone size: .; D gene: TRBD2; V gene: TRBV7-9; J gene: TRBJ2-1; CDR3 protein: CATGREAYNEQFF; CDR3 DNA: TGTGCCACCGGGCGGGAGGCCTACAATGAGCAGTTCTTC
clone size: once; D gene: .; V gene: TRBV28; J gene: TRBJ1-1; CDR3 protein: CASSHKNTEAFF; CDR3 DNA: TGTGCCAGCAGTCATAAGAACACTGAAGCTTTCTTT
clone size: .; D gene: .; V gene: TRBV5-1; J gene: TRBJ1-4; CDR3 protein: CASRTTDSLNEKLFF; CDR3 DNA: TGCGCCAGCAGAACAACAGATTCCCTTAATGAAAAACTGTTTTTT
clone size: .; D gene: TRBD1; V gene: TRBV11-2; J gene: TRBJ2-1; CDR3 protein: CASSFDRGPYNEQFF; CDR3 DNA: TGTGCCAGCAGCTTTGACAGGGGGCCCTACAATGAGCAGTTCTTC
clone size: .; D gene: TRBD1; V gene: TRBV25-1; J gene: TRBJ1-5; CDR3 protein: CASSEIQGVVGQPQHF; CDR3 DNA: TGTGCCAGCAGTGAAATACAGGGGGTGGTCGGTCAGCCCCAGCATTTT
clone size: .; D gene: .; V gene: TRBV4-2; J gene: TRBJ2-7; CDR3 protein: CASSQGAAPQPSYEQYF; CDR3 DNA: TGTGCCAGCAGCCAAGGAGCGGCACCTCAACCCTCCTACGAGCAGTACTTC
clone size: .; D gene: .; V gene: TRBV2; J gene: TRBJ2-7; CDR3 protein: CASSGLERVYEQYF; CDR3 DNA: TGTGCCAGCAGTGGTCTTGAGCGGGTTTACGAGCAGTACTTC
clone size: .; D gene: TRBD2; V gene: TRBV4-1; J gene: TRBJ2-1; CDR3 protein: CASSQDTSGISTKGNEQFF; CDR3 DNA: TGCGCCAGCAGCCAAGATACGAGCGGGATATCCACGAAAGGGAATGAGCAGTTCTTC
clone size: .; D gene: .; V gene: TRBV6-1; J gene: TRBJ2-7; CDR3 protein: CASSDRNPYEQYF; CDR3 DNA: TGTGCCAGCAGCGACAGGAACCCCTACGAGCAGTACTTC
clone size: .; D gene: .; V gene: TRBV4-1; J gene: TRBJ2-3; CDR3 protein: CASSQDSGVGRSDTQYF; CDR3 DNA: TGCGCCAGCAGCCAAGATTCGGGTGTGGGACGGTCAGATACGCAGTATTTT
clone size: .; D gene: TRBD1; V gene: TRBV12-3/TRBV12-4; J gene: TRBJ2-7; CDR3 protein: CASCPTGGSSYEQYF; CDR3 DNA: TGTGCCAGCTGTCCAACAGGGGGCAGCTCCTACGAGCAGTACTTC
clone size: .; D gene: .; V gene: TRBV28; J gene: TRBJ1-4; CDR3 protein: CASNLDEKLFF; CDR3 DNA: TGTGCCAGCAATCTAGATGAAAAACTGTTTTTT
clone size: once; D gene: TRBD1; V gene: TRBV6-5; J gene: TRBJ2-7; CDR3 protein: CASSYSQGVYEQYF; CDR3 DNA: TGTGCCAGCAGTTACTCCCAGGGGGTGTACGAGCAGTACTTC
clone size: .; D gene: .; V gene: TRBV12-5; J gene: TRBJ2-1; CDR3 protein: CASGFLVVGQHDVNEQFF; CDR3 DNA: TGTGCTAGTGGTTTTTTGGTAGTTGGGCAGCACGACGTCAATGAGCAGTTCTTC
clone size: .; D gene: .; V gene: TRBV6-5; J gene: TRBJ2-3; CDR3 protein: CASSYSGEPTDTQYF; CDR3 DNA: TGTGCCAGCAGTTATTCGGGGGAGCCCACAGATACGCAGTATTTT
clone size: .; D gene: .; V gene: TRBV6-1; J gene: TRBJ1-5; CDR3 protein: CASSEGESNQPQHF; CDR3 DNA: TGTGCCAGCAGTGAAGGGGAGAGCAATCAGCCCCAGCATTTT
clone size: once; D gene: TRBD2; V gene: TRBV20-1; J gene: TRBJ2-1; CDR3 protein: CSARDYSGGEISYNEQFF; CDR3 DNA: TGCAGTGCTAGAGATTATAGCGGGGGGGAAATCTCCTACAATGAGCAGTTCTTC
clone size: .; D gene: .; V gene: TRBV3-1; J gene: TRBJ1-5; CDR3 protein: CASSQGWGSNQPQHF; CDR3 DNA: TGTGCCAGCAGCCAGGGCTGGGGTAGCAATCAGCCCCAGCATTTT
clone size: once; D gene: .; V gene: TRBV18; J gene: TRBJ1-1; CDR3 protein: CASTPDGGDTEAFF; CDR3 DNA: TGTGCCAGCACGCCGGACGGGGGAGACACTGAAGCTTTCTTT
clone size: .; D gene: TRBD1; V gene: TRBV30; J gene: TRBJ1-5; CDR3 protein: CAWGTGDQPQHF; CDR3 DNA: TGTGCCTGGGGGACAGGGGATCAGCCCCAGCATTTT
clone size: .; D gene: TRBD1; V gene: TRBV5-5; J gene: TRBJ1-4; CDR3 protein: CASGEGTEKGEKLFF; CDR3 DNA: TGTGCCAGCGGCGAAGGGACAGAAAAAGGCGAAAAACTGTTTTTT
clone size: .; D gene: .; V gene: TRBV4-1; J gene: TRBJ2-3; CDR3 protein: CASSQDNQAATDTQYF; CDR3 DNA: TGCGCCAGCAGCCAAGATAATCAAGCGGCCACAGATACGCAGTATTTT
clone size: .; D gene: TRBD1; V gene: TRBV6-2/TRBV6-3; J gene: TRBJ2-2; CDR3 protein: CASKTGVWAGELFF; CDR3 DNA: TGTGCCAGTAAGACAGGGGTTTGGGCCGGGGAGCTGTTTTTT
clone size: .; D gene: .; V gene: TRBV27; J gene: TRBJ2-3; CDR3 protein: CASSLEVVSDTQYF; CDR3 DNA: TGTGCCAGCAGTTTAGAGGTGGTGTCAGATACGCAGTATTTT
clone size: .; D gene: TRBD2; V gene: TRBV28; J gene: TRBJ2-1; CDR3 protein: CASSLGTSGSGLNEQFF; CDR3 DNA: TGTGCCAGCAGTTTAGGAACTAGCGGGAGTGGTCTCAATGAGCAGTTCTTC
clone size: .; D gene: .; V gene: TRBV2; J gene: TRBJ2-3; CDR3 protein: CASSEVPGEITDTQYF; CDR3 DNA: TGTGCCAGCAGTGAAGTACCAGGAGAGATCACAGATACGCAGTATTTT
clone size: .; D gene: .; V gene: TRBV29-1; J gene: TRBJ2-5; CDR3 protein: CSASFGGMEETQYF; CDR3 DNA: TGCAGCGCCTCGTTCGGGGGCATGGAGGAGACCCAGTACTTC
clone size: .; D gene: TRBD2; V gene: TRBV7-9; J gene: TRBJ2-3; CDR3 protein: CASSFSGGTSTDTQYF; CDR3 DNA: TGTGCCAGCAGCTTTAGCGGGGGGACTAGCACAGATACGCAGTATTTT
clone size: .; D gene: .; V gene: TRBV19; J gene: TRBJ1-6; CDR3 protein: CASSISTGSRSLHF; CDR3 DNA: TGTGCCAGTAGTATTTCGACCGGTAGTAGGTCCCTCCACTTT
clone size: .; D gene: TRBD1; V gene: TRBV5-1; J gene: TRBJ2-3; CDR3 protein: CASSHGQDLTDTQYF; CDR3 DNA: TGCGCCAGCAGCCACGGACAGGACCTCACAGATACGCAGTATTTT
clone size: .; D gene: .; V gene: TRBV13; J gene: TRBJ1-2; CDR3 protein: CASSFSTMDSAYGYTF; CDR3 DNA: TGTGCCAGCAGCTTCTCGACGATGGACAGTGCCTATGGCTACACCTTC
clone size: .; D gene: .; V gene: TRBV14; J gene: TRBJ1-4; CDR3 protein: CASSQVRQGNEKLFF; CDR3 DNA: TGTGCCAGCAGCCAAGTGAGACAAGGGAATGAAAAACTGTTTTTT
clone size: .; D gene: TRBD1; V gene: TRBV6-5; J gene: TRBJ1-3; CDR3 protein: CASSYSGTGSYTIYF; CDR3 DNA: TGTGCCAGCAGTTACTCCGGGACAGGGTCGTACACCATATATTTT
clone size: .; D gene: TRBD1; V gene: TRBV4-1; J gene: TRBJ1-2; CDR3 protein: CASSQWTGDYGYTF; CDR3 DNA: TGCGCCAGCAGCCAATGGACAGGTGACTATGGCTACACCTTC
clone size: .; D gene: TRBD2; V gene: TRBV4-1; J gene: TRBJ2-2; CDR3 protein: CASTWEGTGELFF; CDR3 DNA: TGCGCCAGCACCTGGGAGGGGACCGGGGAGCTGTTTTTT
clone size: .; D gene: .; V gene: TRBV15; J gene: TRBJ1-2; CDR3 protein: CATSRDESNYGYTF; CDR3 DNA: TGTGCCACCAGCAGAGATGAGAGTAACTATGGCTACACCTTC
clone size: .; D gene: .; V gene: TRBV4-1; J gene: TRBJ2-5; CDR3 protein: CASSARIMETQYF; CDR3 DNA: TGCGCCAGCAGCGCACGTATTATGGAGACCCAGTACTTC
clone size: .; D gene: TRBD2; V gene: TRBV3-1; J gene: TRBJ2-1; CDR3 protein: CASSQDKGLAGAREQFF; CDR3 DNA: TGTGCCAGCAGCCAAGACAAAGGACTAGCGGGAGCCCGGGAGCAGTTCTTC
clone size: .; D gene: .; V gene: TRBV20-1; J gene: TRBJ2-3; CDR3 protein: CSATVPSTDTQYF; CDR3 DNA: TGCAGTGCTACGGTCCCTAGCACAGATACGCAGTATTTT
clone size: .; D gene: .; V gene: TRBV2; J gene: TRBJ2-2; CDR3 protein: CASSEWVSTNTGELFF; CDR3 DNA: TGTGCCAGCAGTGAATGGGTTAGCACCAACACCGGGGAGCTGTTTTTT
clone size: .; D gene: .; V gene: TRBV27; J gene: TRBJ1-1; CDR3 protein: CASSFMGEEAFF; CDR3 DNA: TGTGCCAGCAGTTTTATGGGGGAGGAAGCTTTCTTT
clone size: .; D gene: .; V gene: TRBV30; J gene: TRBJ1-1; CDR3 protein: CAWSVGMGHTEAFF; CDR3 DNA: TGTGCCTGGAGTGTAGGAATGGGACACACTGAAGCTTTCTTT
clone size: .; D gene: TRBD1; V gene: TRBV4-1; J gene: TRBJ1-2; CDR3 protein: CASSQDQGGNYGYTF; CDR3 DNA: TGCGCCAGCAGCCAAGACCAGGGGGGAAACTATGGCTACACCTTC
clone size: once; D gene: .; V gene: TRBV28; J gene: TRBJ2-1; CDR3 protein: CASSLFGKSFGEQFF; CDR3 DNA: TGTGCCAGCAGTTTATTTGGGAAGAGCTTTGGTGAGCAGTTCTTC
clone size: .; D gene: TRBD2; V gene: TRBV14; J gene: TRBJ2-1; CDR3 protein: CASSPSSGGAVNEQFF; CDR3 DNA: TGTGCCAGCAGCCCCTCTAGCGGGGGGGCGGTCAATGAGCAGTTCTTC
clone size: .; D gene: .; V gene: TRBV7-2; J gene: TRBJ1-1; CDR3 protein: CASSSFGGNTEAFF; CDR3 DNA: TGTGCCAGCAGCTCCTTTGGCGGGAACACTGAAGCTTTCTTT
clone size: .; D gene: TRBD2; V gene: TRBV3-1; J gene: TRBJ2-1; CDR3 protein: CASSQAGGRNEQFF; CDR3 DNA: TGTGCCAGCAGCCAAGCGGGGGGGCGCAATGAGCAGTTCTTC
clone size: .; D gene: .; V gene: TRBV12-1; J gene: TRBJ2-7; CDR3 protein: CASSPGQGTCIPYHYEQYF; CDR3 DNA: TGTGCCAGCAGCCCGGGACAGGGGACTTGTATTCCCTACCACTACGAGCAGTACTTC